Listed here are 4 T cell receptor beta chains from one sample, sequenced in a study of CD8 T cells in Susac syndrome. RNA amounts of roughly 0.45 to 1 ug underwent reverse transcription with random hexamers. TCRdb re-analysed the immunoSEQ multiplex PCR reads in MiXCR, keeping a single row per CDR3 protein. Of approximately 180,000 distinct CDR3 sequences listed, approximately 94% are singletons. The sample taken for sequencing was CD4+ T cells from PBMCs. Receptors originate from a human donor with multiple sclerosis.

In this sample, this clonotype turned up once. The chain joins TRBV30 to TRBJ2-2; D tentatively fits TRBD1 or TRBD2 (6 bases each). From germline, CDR1 is GTSNPN and CDR2 SVGIG (reference sequence). V was pared by 2 bases and J by 6 bases, with 13 bases between. CDR3 size: 14 residues. The CDR3 nucleotides read TGTGCCTGGAGTAGGGGGGCGCGTCCCGGGGAGCTGTTTTTT. This gives the protein CAWSRGARPGELFF.

V is TRBV12-5 and J is TRBJ1-2; D ambiguous. CDR1 and CDR2 (germline): LGHNT, FRNRAP. The CDR3 has 14 amino acids. Trimming took off 2 bases at V and 0 bases at J, with 7 bases between the two ends. This CDR3 reads CASGLSLSNYGYTF. CDR3 bases: TGTGCTAGTGGTTTGAGTTTATCTAACTATGGCTACACCTTC.

This chain uses TRBV30 with TRBJ1-4; D call uncertain. This CDR3 has 15 residues. Deletions cut 0 bases from V and 2 bases from J, with 10 bases between. Germline lookup yields CDR1 GTSNPN and CDR2 SVGIG (reference sequence). CDR3 loop: CAWSVQAGTNEKLFF. The CDR3 nucleotides read TGTGCCTGGAGTGTCCAGGCGGGCACTAATGAAAAACTGTTTTTT.

The chain uses TRBV28 and TRBJ2-5; 8 bases line up with TRBD1. The CDR3 sequence is 17 residues long. The trim removed 3 bases at V and 5 bases at J, leaving 14 bases unmatched. Germline V gene data show CDR1 as MDHEN and CDR2 as SYDVKM. CDR3 protein: CASSFPRTTGAVETQYF. The CDR3 nucleotides are TGTGCCAGCAGTTTCCCCCGGACGACAGGGGCTGTGGAGACCCAGTACTTC.